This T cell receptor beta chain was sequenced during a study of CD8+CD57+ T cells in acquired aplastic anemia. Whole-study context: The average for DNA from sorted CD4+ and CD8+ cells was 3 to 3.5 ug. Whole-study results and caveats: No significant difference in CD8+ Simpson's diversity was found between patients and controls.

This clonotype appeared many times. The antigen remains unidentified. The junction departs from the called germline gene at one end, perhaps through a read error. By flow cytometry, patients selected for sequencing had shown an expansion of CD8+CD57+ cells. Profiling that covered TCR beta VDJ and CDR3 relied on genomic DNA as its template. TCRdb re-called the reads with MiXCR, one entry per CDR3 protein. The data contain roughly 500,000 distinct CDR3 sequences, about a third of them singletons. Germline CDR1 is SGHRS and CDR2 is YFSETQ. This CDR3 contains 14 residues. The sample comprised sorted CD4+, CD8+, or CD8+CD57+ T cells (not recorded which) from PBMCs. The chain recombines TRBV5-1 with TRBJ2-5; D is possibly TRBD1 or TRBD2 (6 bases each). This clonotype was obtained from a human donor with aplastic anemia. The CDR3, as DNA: TGTGCCAGCAGCCTACAGGGAGGCCAAGAGACCCAGTACTTC. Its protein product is CASSLQGGQETQYF.